Each of the 21 T cell receptor beta chains below was sequenced from the same sample in a study of T cell responses to AZD1222 COVID-19 vaccine. Using immunoSEQ multiplex PCR, the repertoire was profiled, and TCRdb retains in-frame clones only, with some absent. This table has 95,000 to 150,000 clones, approximately 83% appearing once. The source was peripheral blood, collected on day 0 of AZD1222 vaccination. Source of these receptors: an adult in good health.

The V and J genes are TRBV5-1 and TRBJ1-1; maybe TRBD1 (5 bases). CDR1 is SGHRS and CDR2 is YFSETQ in the germline V gene. The CDR3 consists of 13 residues. V dropped 7 bases and J dropped 4 bases, with 14 bases sitting between them. The CDR3 DNA reads TGCGCCAGCTTTTTTACTCAGGGCACTGAAGCTTTCTTT. This translates into CASFFTQGTEAFF.

The chain links TRBV19 to TRBJ2-1; 11 positions agree with TRBD2. CDR1 and CDR2 from the germline V gene are LNHDA and SQIVND (reference sequence). The length of the CDR3 is 16 residues. Trimming cost V 4 bases and J 8 bases; bases outside gene matches: 10. The chain's CDR3 is CASSRTLAGGRHEQFF. CDR3 coding DNA: TGTGCCAGTAGTAGGACTCTAGCGGGGGGACGGCATGAGCAGTTCTTC.

The chain has TRBV19 and TRBJ2-1; 9 bases align to TRBD2. J gave up 6 bases and V 5 bases, and 23 bases lay outside the gene matches. Germline loops: CDR1 LNHDA, CDR2 SQIVND (reference sequence). This CDR3 contains 20 residues. CDR3: CASSPMAGTATSGHLNEQFF. CDR3 DNA: TGTGCCAGTAGTCCCATGGCGGGGACAGCGACTAGCGGCCATCTCAATGAGCAGTTCTTC.

The rearrangement joins TRBV27 to TRBJ1-4, with TRBD1 matching over 10 bases. This CDR3 is built from 15 residues. Germline trimming cut 5 bases from V and 8 bases from J; bases unmatched to any gene: 8. Germline CDR1 is MNHEY and CDR2 is SMNVEV (reference sequence). CDR3 region: CASSRRQGAQEKLFF. CDR3 DNA sequence: TGTGCCAGCAGTCGCCGACAGGGGGCCCAAGAAAAACTGTTTTTT.

The genes are TRBV6-1 and TRBJ1-2; 7 nucleotides align to TRBD1. This CDR3 comprises 14 residues. Germline-derived CDR1 and CDR2 are MNHNS and SASEGT. With 2 bases clipped from V and 4 bases from J, the junction kept 4 bases outside the gene matches. CDR3 residues: CASSESRTGYGYTF. For the CDR3, the DNA is TGTGCCAGCAGTGAATCTAGGACAGGCTATGGCTACACCTTC.

The chain employs TRBV11-3 and TRBJ2-3; 10 positions agree with TRBD2. Germline V CDR1 and CDR2: SGHNT, YENEEA. With V trimmed by 2 bases and J by 5 bases, 4 bases remained unmatched. CDR3 size: 15 residues. CDR3 loop: CASSLRLAGVDTQYF. CDR3 DNA sequence: TGTGCCAGCAGCTTAAGGCTAGCGGGAGTAGATACGCAGTATTTT.

This clone was observed once. The chain is built from TRBV6-5 and TRBJ1-6; D is possibly TRBD1 (5 bases). Germline V gene lookup returns CDR1 MNHEY and CDR2 SVGAGI. V shed 2 bases and J shed 8 bases, with 10 bases lying between them. The CDR3 loop spans 14 amino acids. The CDR3 loop reads CASSYGGNYSPLHF. The CDR3 coding sequence is TGTGCCAGCAGTTACGGGGGGAACTATTCACCCCTCCACTTT.

The V and J genes are TRBV5-1 and TRBJ2-3; TRBD2 matches at 7 bases. CDR1 and CDR2 (germline): SGHRS, YFSETQ. V lost 6 bases to trimming and J lost 4 bases; unmatched junction nucleotides: 11. This CDR3 has 15 amino acids. This CDR3 is CASKIAGYGADTQYF. The CDR3, as DNA: TGCGCCAGCAAGATAGCGGGCTACGGGGCAGATACGCAGTATTTT.

The rearrangement links TRBV5-1 to TRBJ2-7; D possibly uses TRBD1 or TRBD2 (5 bases each). The CDR3 runs 14 residues. With 1 base removed from V and 6 bases from J, the gap between germline ends came to 14 bases. The germline CDR1 and CDR2 sequences are SGHRS and YFSETQ. In DNA, the CDR3 is TGCGCCAGCAGCTTGTATCCGGGGACCGCCGAGCAGTACTTC. Protein: CASSLYPGTAEQYF.

V gene TRBV7-8 combines with J gene TRBJ2-7, with a tentative D call TRBD2 (5 bases). CDR1 and CDR2 (germline): SGHVS, FQNEAQ. This CDR3 spans 14 amino acids. V dropped 4 bases and J dropped 0 bases, with 10 bases sitting between them. The CDR3 reads CASSYGVPSYEQYF. The DNA of the CDR3 is TGTGCCAGCAGCTACGGGGTACCCTCCTACGAGCAGTACTTC. The full variable domain, in which reference TRBV7-8 and TRBJ2-7 provide the parts outside the CDR3, is GAGVSQSPRYKVAKRGQDVALRCDPISGHVSLFWYQQALGQGPEFLTYFQNEAQLDKSGLPSDRFFAERPEGSVSTLKIQRTQQEDSAVYLCASSYGVPSYEQYFGPGTRLTVT.

J is TRBJ1-6 and V is TRBV7-2; D remains ambiguous. V was cut by 5 bases and J by 3 bases, with 11 bases left in between. Germline loops: CDR1 SGHTA, CDR2 FQGNSA. This CDR3 contains 15 residues. CDR3 DNA sequence: TGTGCCAGCAGCGCCGAAACTGGCTATAATTCACCCCTCCACTTT. It specifies CASSAETGYNSPLHF.

The rearrangement links TRBV20-1 to TRBJ1-5; 7 positions match TRBD1. CDR1 and CDR2 from the germline V gene are DFQATT and SNEGSKA (reference sequence). The CDR3 is 15 residues long. Losses at the gene ends were 3 bases for V and 0 bases for J; bases not matched to a gene: 5. In DNA form, the CDR3 reads TGCAGTGCTAGTAGGGACAGTGGTAGCAATCAGCCCCAGCATTTT. It codes for CSASRDSGSNQPQHF.

The rearrangement joins TRBV19 to TRBJ2-5; 12 positions match TRBD1. The V gene's germline CDR1 is LNHDA and CDR2 SQIVND (reference sequence). This CDR3 has 16 residues. With 3 bases clipped from V and 5 bases from J, the junction kept 7 bases outside the gene matches. The CDR3 here is CASSIGGTGGVETQYF. The DNA of the CDR3 is TGTGCCAGTAGTATCGGTGGGACAGGGGGCGTGGAGACCCAGTACTTC.

Here the CDR3 DNA reads TGTGCCAGCAGCTTTTTCGGAGGGAATTCACCCCTCCACTTT. Its translation: CASSFFGGNSPLHF. The J gene is TRBJ1-6, the V gene TRBV5-4, with D hard to call. V lost 2 bases to trimming and J lost 7 bases, with 10 bases between them. The germline V gene has CDR1 SGHNT and CDR2 YYREEE (reference sequence). The CDR3 spans 14 residues.

The V call is TRBV18, the J call TRBJ1-2; 8 bases line up with TRBD1. The V segment lost 2 bases and the J segment 4 bases; nucleotides outside the gene matches: 3. CDR1 is KGHSH, CDR2 LQKENI, per germline. There are 14 residues in the CDR3. CDR3: CASSPGTGTYGYTF. In nucleotides, the CDR3 is TGTGCCAGCTCACCAGGGACAGGTACCTATGGCTACACCTTC. Together with reference TRBV18 and TRBJ1-2, the CDR3 gives the full variable domain: NAGVMQNPRHLVRRRGQEARLRCSPMKGHSHVYWYRQLPEEGLKFMVYLQKENIIDESGMPKERFSAEFPKEGPSILRIQQVVRGDSAAYFCASSPGTGTYGYTFGSGTRLTVV.

A remark on this clone: Other DNA variants within this sample encode the same CDR3. This chain joins TRBV6-4 and TRBJ2-2; D ambiguous. This CDR3 region has 13 residues. The germline CDR1 and CDR2 sequences are MRHNA and SNTAGT. Trimming took 0 bases from V and 5 from J, leaving 4 bases between them. CDR3 protein: CASSDSDTGELFF. CDR3 nucleotide sequence: TGTGCCAGCAGTGACTCGGATACCGGGGAGCTGTTTTTT.

This chain joins TRBV7-3 and TRBJ2-1; TRBD2 aligns across 16 bases. Trimming at V came to 5 bases and at J to 8 bases, leaving 12 bases not matched to a gene. CDR1 is SGHTA and CDR2 is FQGTGA in the germline V gene. The CDR3 length is 18 residues. DNA of the CDR3: TGTGCCAGCAGCGCATCCGGGACTAGCGGGAGGGCCTTCTATGAGCAGTTCTTC. Its protein product is CASSASGTSGRAFYEQFF.

The genes are TRBV7-2 and TRBJ1-2; 9 bases line up with TRBD1. This CDR3 has 15 residues. Germline CDR1 is SGHTA and CDR2 is FQGNSA. The junction had 0 bases not matched to a gene; V was cut back by 1 base and J by 0 bases. As DNA, the CDR3 is TGTGCCAGCAGCTTAGGACAGGGGGCTAACTATGGCTACACCTTC. It is translated as CASSLGQGANYGYTF.

This chain connects TRBV10-3 to TRBJ2-7, with 8 nucleotides matching TRBD1. Unmatched junction bases numbered 11, after V lost 10 bases and J lost 6 bases. CDR1 ENHRY and CDR2 SYGVKD come from the germline V gene. CDR3 size: 13 residues. CDR3 bases: TGTGCCACACAAGAGGACAGGGCGGGCGAGCAGTACTTC. Protein product: CATQEDRAGEQYF.

In nucleotides, the CDR3 is TGCGCCAGCAGCCTAACCCAGGGAGCCACCGGGGAGCTGTTTTTT. Amino acids: CASSLTQGATGELFF. This chain links TRBV4-1 with TRBJ2-2; D is tentatively TRBD1 or TRBD2 (5 bases each). This CDR3 is 15 amino acids long. Trimming cost V 4 bases and J 4 bases, with 13 bases left between them. From germline, CDR1 is MGHRA and CDR2 YSYEKL.

In the case of this clone: Compared with germline, one end of the junction differs, possibly owing to a read error. The chain is built from TRBV30 and TRBJ1-1, with unresolved D. Germline V gives CDR1 GTSNPN, CDR2 SVGIG (reference sequence). The CDR3 is made up of 11 amino acids. The CDR3: CSNTINTEAFF. Here the CDR3 DNA reads TGCTCTAATACGATAAACACTGAAGCTTTCTTT.